The rows below give T cell receptor beta chains drawn from one sample of a study of cytomegalovirus exposure and HLA in healthy donors. Sequencing used immunoSEQ multiplex PCR; TCRdb keeps in-frame clones, though not all of them. In the table there are 200,000 to 250,000 clones, around 83% of which are singletons. The source material was PBMCs. These receptors all stem from a girl aged 5-17 years in good health and CMV-seronegative. CDR3s include the opening cysteine and the closing phenylalanine or tryptophan. Fields, in order: CDR3 protein, CDR3 DNA, D gene, J gene, V gene, clone size. A D gene is named only where the DNA matches it firmly. Size is omitted from some rows. Given values are once, few, many or a class for expanded clones.

CAWRGTGTYEQYF | TGTGCCTGGAGGGGGACAGGGACATACGAGCAGTACTTC | TRBD1 | TRBJ2-7 | TRBV30 | .
CASSLWPSSNYEQYF | TGTGCCAGCAGTTTATGGCCTAGCTCTAACTACGAGCAGTACTTC | . | TRBJ2-7 | TRBV27 | .
CASSPIAGPTTEAFF | TGTGCCAGCAGCCCCATAGCGGGGCCAACCACTGAAGCTTTCTTT | . | TRBJ1-1 | TRBV7-3 | .
CASSVFSVYEKLFF | TGTGCCAGCAGTGTCTTTTCGGTTTATGAAAAACTGTTTTTT | . | TRBJ1-4 | TRBV2 | .
CASRRGSNTEAFF | TGTGCCAGTCGCAGGGGGTCCAACACTGAAGCTTTCTTT | TRBD1 | TRBJ1-1 | TRBV19 | .
CASSWRGQQNSPLHF | TGCGCCAGCAGCTGGCGGGGACAGCAGAATTCACCCCTCCACTTT | TRBD1 | TRBJ1-6 | TRBV5-1 | .
CASSLAQGREPYEQYF | TGTGCCAGCAGCTTAGCACAGGGTAGGGAACCCTACGAGCAGTACTTC | . | TRBJ2-7 | TRBV7-9 | .
CASSPRPLAGADTQYF | TGTGCCAGCAGCCCCCGACCCCTAGCGGGAGCAGATACGCAGTATTTT | TRBD2 | TRBJ2-3 | TRBV5-6 | .
CSSSFGQGLNSPLHF | TGTTCCAGCAGCTTCGGACAGGGACTTAATTCACCCCTCCACTTT | TRBD1 | TRBJ1-6 | TRBV7-9 | .
CASSVGRDASTEAFF | TGTGCCAGCAGCGTAGGGAGGGATGCTTCAACTGAAGCCTTCTTT | . | TRBJ1-1 | TRBV9 | .
CASSETGTGRDTQYF | TGTGCCAGCAGCGAAACCGGGACAGGAAGAGATACGCAGTATTTT | TRBD1 | TRBJ2-3 | TRBV28 | .
CASSLANPVARRDVKYNGYTF | TGTGCCAGCAGCTTAGCGAATCCAGTAGCACGGAGGGATGTTAAGTATAATGGCTACACCTTC | . | TRBJ1-2 | TRBV7-2 | .
CASSSGTSGGEYNEQFF | TGTGCCAGCAGCTCGGGAACTAGCGGGGGGGAATACAATGAGCAGTTCTTC | TRBD2 | TRBJ2-1 | TRBV5-6 | .
CASSPGLAEETQYF | TGTGCCAGCAGCCCCGGACTAGCGGAAGAGACCCAGTACTTC | TRBD2 | TRBJ2-5 | TRBV4-2 | .
CASSSHREPSNTGELFF | TGCGCCAGCAGCTCTCACAGGGAGCCCTCGAACACCGGGGAGCTGTTTTTT | . | TRBJ2-2 | TRBV5-1 | .
CASSLARDSRTEDTIYF | TGCGCCAGCAGCTTGGCCCGGGACAGTCGGACCGAGGACACCATATATTTT | TRBD1 | TRBJ1-3 | TRBV5-1 | .
CAISDGDHNQPQHF | TGTGCCATCAGTGACGGAGACCATAATCAGCCCCAGCATTTT | . | TRBJ1-5 | TRBV10-3 | few
CASSNPGQLQPQHF | TGTGCCAGTAGTAACCCGGGACAACTTCAGCCCCAGCATTTT | . | TRBJ1-5 | TRBV19 | few
CASIRRGAPRDEQYF | TGTGCCAGCATCCGCCGGGGGGCCCCTCGGGACGAGCAGTACTTC | . | TRBJ2-7 | TRBV28 | .
CASSLGAGTYNEQFF | TGTGCCAGCAGCTTAGGGGCAGGAACGTACAATGAGCAGTTCTTC | . | TRBJ2-1 | TRBV7-9 | .
CASAGLGGSDEQYF | TGTGCTTCAGCGGGGCTGGGCGGGAGCGACGAGCAGTACTTC | TRBD2 | TRBJ2-7 | TRBV7-9 | .
CASSTTGNTIYF | TGTGCCAGCAGCACTACTGGAAACACCATATATTTT | . | TRBJ1-3 | TRBV5-4 | .
CSVGTGGITEAFF | TGCAGCGTTGGGACAGGGGGAATCACTGAAGCTTTCTTT | TRBD1 | TRBJ1-1 | TRBV29-1 | few
CASSPRQGVQETQYF | TGTGCCAGCAGCCCCCGACAGGGAGTACAAGAGACCCAGTACTTC | TRBD1 | TRBJ2-5 | TRBV5-5 | .
CSVYREANTGELFF | TGCAGCGTTTATAGGGAGGCGAACACCGGGGAGCTGTTTTTT | . | TRBJ2-2 | TRBV29-1 | .
CASSPQGLAGSEQFF | TGTGCCAGCAGCCCGCAAGGACTAGCGGGAAGTGAGCAGTTCTTC | TRBD2 | TRBJ2-1 | TRBV11-2 | .
CASSQVNGGRNEKLFF | TGCGCCAGCAGCCAAGTTAATGGGGGCAGGAATGAAAAACTGTTTTTT | . | TRBJ1-4 | TRBV4-1 | .
CASSDSPESYGYTF | TGTGCCAGCAGTGATAGTCCGGAGTCCTATGGCTACACCTTC | . | TRBJ1-2 | TRBV6-1 | .
CSASRGEAFF | TGCAGCGCTTCGAGAGGGGAAGCTTTCTTT | . | TRBJ1-1 | TRBV29-1 | .
CSVEGTVQETQYF | TGCAGCGTTGAGGGGACAGTCCAAGAGACCCAGTACTTC | TRBD1 | TRBJ2-5 | TRBV29-1 | .
CASSVGSRARETQYF | TGTGCCAGCAGCGTAGGATCCAGGGCTCGTGAGACCCAGTACTTC | . | TRBJ2-5 | TRBV9 | .
CASSADRGEQYF | TGTGCCAGCAGTGCGGACAGAGGCGAGCAGTACTTC | . | TRBJ2-7 | TRBV6-4 | few
CASSSGRGISGNTIYF | TGTGCCAGCAGTTCAGGCAGGGGGATCTCTGGAAACACCATATATTTT | TRBD1 | TRBJ1-3 | TRBV27 | .
CATRRDRGFATNEKLFF | TGTGCCACCAGGCGGGACAGGGGCTTTGCAACTAATGAAAAACTGTTTTTT | TRBD1 | TRBJ1-4 | TRBV15 | .
CASSLDTQYF | TGTGCCAGCAGCCTAGATACGCAGTATTTT | . | TRBJ2-3 | TRBV7-2 | .
CSVRDRGLSETQYF | TGCAGCGTACGGGACAGGGGGCTGTCGGAGACCCAGTACTTC | TRBD1 | TRBJ2-5 | TRBV29-1 | .
CASSDLRAEAFF | TGTGCCAGCAGTGACCTACGGGCTGAAGCTTTCTTT | . | TRBJ1-1 | TRBV25-1 | .
CASSDLAGGSETQYF | TGTGCCAGCAGTGACCTAGCGGGGGGCAGTGAGACCCAGTACTTC | TRBD2 | TRBJ2-5 | TRBV6-1 | .
CASGSSGSYEQYF | TGTGCCAGCGGGAGTAGTGGCTCCTACGAGCAGTACTTC | . | TRBJ2-7 | TRBV27 | .
CASSSYRTSGGEETQYF | TGTGCCAGCAGCTCGTACAGGACTAGCGGGGGGGAAGAGACCCAGTACTTC | TRBD2 | TRBJ2-5 | TRBV7-8 | .
CASSIARGTHYGYTF | TGTGCCAGTAGTATTGCCAGGGGGACTCACTATGGCTACACCTTC | TRBD1 | TRBJ1-2 | TRBV19 | .
CASRHREGQPQHF | TGTGCCAGCAGGCACAGGGAGGGCCAGCCCCAGCATTTT | . | TRBJ1-5 | TRBV2 | .
CTSSQATGECYEQYF | TGCACCAGCAGCCAAGCGACAGGGGAATGCTACGAGCAGTACTTC | . | TRBJ2-7 | TRBV1 | .
CASRLGQGEGSPLHF | TGTGCCAGCAGGTTGGGACAGGGCGAAGGTTCACCCCTCCACTTT | TRBD1 | TRBJ1-6 | TRBV28 | .
CASRHIGVQPQHF | TGTGCCAGCAGACATATAGGGGTCCAGCCCCAGCATTTT | . | TRBJ1-5 | TRBV28 | .
CASRKQGAEAFF | TGTGCCAGCAGAAAACAGGGAGCTGAAGCTTTCTTT | . | TRBJ1-1 | TRBV2 | .
CASSKDYSYEQYF | TGTGCCAGCAGTAAGGACTACTCCTACGAGCAGTACTTC | . | TRBJ2-7 | TRBV27 | .
CASSLVRSGHQPQHF | TGTGCCAGCAGCTTAGTGAGGTCAGGGCATCAGCCCCAGCATTTT | . | TRBJ1-5 | TRBV7-2 | .
CASSGQGALGTEAFF | TGTGCCAGCAGTGGTCAGGGGGCGTTAGGCACTGAAGCTTTCTTT | TRBD1 | TRBJ1-1 | TRBV6-1 | .
CASRQDHYNEQFF | TGTGCCAGCAGACAGGACCACTACAATGAGCAGTTCTTC | . | TRBJ2-1 | TRBV7-9 | few
CASSTRGTGNTIYF | TGTGCCAGCAGCACGAGGGGGACTGGAAACACCATATATTTT | . | TRBJ1-3 | TRBV9 | .
CASKDTPGQGPDTQYF | TGTGCCAGCAAAGATACCCCGGGACAGGGACCAGATACGCAGTATTTT | TRBD1 | TRBJ2-3 | TRBV7-9 | .
CASSWSQATGGRTDTQYF | TGTGCCAGCAGTTGGTCCCAGGCGACCGGGGGGAGAACAGATACGCAGTATTTT | TRBD2 | TRBJ2-3 | TRBV28 | .
CASSYIGRAYNEQFF | TGTGCCAGCAGTTACATCGGGCGGGCCTACAATGAGCAGTTCTTC | . | TRBJ2-1 | TRBV6-5 | .
CASSLATTSGPQQTQYF | TGTGCCAGCAGCTTAGCCACAACAAGCGGGCCCCAACAGACCCAGTACTTC | . | TRBJ2-5 | TRBV7-2 | .